This entry features one T cell receptor beta chain sequence. The antigen remains unidentified. Germline loops: CDR1 SGDLS, CDR2 YYNGEE. CDR3 size: 14 residues. Trimming took 6 bases from V and 5 from J, leaving 17 bases between them. The data stem from a study of T cells after yellow fever vaccination. It was through 5'RACE template switching that TCR cDNA was made, with a universal primer site and UMIs added. Each CDR3 protein gets one entry after TCRdb re-called the 5' RACE reads with MiXCR. This sample carries a few hundred thousand distinct CDR3 sequences, roughly 9.4% of them seen once, and the ten largest clones take more than 15%. Study findings and constraints: Overlap between CD4 and CD8 compartments was detected for a small share of clonotypes. A faster peak, day 5 versus 15, was reached by the weaker secondary response.

V usage is TRBV9 and J usage is TRBJ1-2; no reliable D call. This sample comprised PBMCs, obtained on the day of the first yellow fever vaccination. This TCR derives from a man between 18 and 29 years old who received the YFV17D yellow fever vaccine. CDR3 region: CASKQTGTLYGYTF. CDR3 DNA: TGTGCCAGCAAGCAGACGGGTACACTTTATGGCTACACCTTC.